This entry is about one T cell receptor beta chain. Its antigen is unknown. A read error may be the cause here, since a much bigger clone is one base away. These data are taken from a study of human T cells and chemical hapten exposure. Regarding time point: healthy volunteer bleed at 2 weeks. The starting material, unfractionated whole blood, was used for total RNA extraction. Individual cDNA molecules (in the library) carried attached unique molecular identifiers. In the original analysis: Sequenced samples showed a median of roughly 99,000 TCRs each, with counts running from about 20,000 to 690,000. TCRdb called the RACE reads again in MiXCR, with one record for every CDR3 protein. The V and J calls were not made by the authors but by TCRdb's processing. There are about 45,000 distinct CDR3 sequences in the sample; around 4.5% occur only once, and roughly 1.7% lies in the top ten. The CDR3 consists of 13 residues. Germline values: CDR1 MNHEY, CDR2 SVGEGT. V was pared by 10 bases and J by 4 bases, with 7 bases of the junction left unmatched.

Study outcomes and limitations: Among TCRs, those above 1 in 1000 frequency were unaffected by DPC sensitization.

The sample taken for sequencing was whole blood. The gene calls are TRBV6-2 or TRBV6-3 and TRBJ1-5; TRBD1 agrees at 7 bases. The TCR was taken from a female donor in good health. Some clones in this sample may be carry-over from other donors' samples. CDR3 loop: CAISRGKNQPQHF. The CDR3 DNA sequence: TGTGCCATTTCCAGGGGGAAAAATCAGCCCCAGCATTTT.